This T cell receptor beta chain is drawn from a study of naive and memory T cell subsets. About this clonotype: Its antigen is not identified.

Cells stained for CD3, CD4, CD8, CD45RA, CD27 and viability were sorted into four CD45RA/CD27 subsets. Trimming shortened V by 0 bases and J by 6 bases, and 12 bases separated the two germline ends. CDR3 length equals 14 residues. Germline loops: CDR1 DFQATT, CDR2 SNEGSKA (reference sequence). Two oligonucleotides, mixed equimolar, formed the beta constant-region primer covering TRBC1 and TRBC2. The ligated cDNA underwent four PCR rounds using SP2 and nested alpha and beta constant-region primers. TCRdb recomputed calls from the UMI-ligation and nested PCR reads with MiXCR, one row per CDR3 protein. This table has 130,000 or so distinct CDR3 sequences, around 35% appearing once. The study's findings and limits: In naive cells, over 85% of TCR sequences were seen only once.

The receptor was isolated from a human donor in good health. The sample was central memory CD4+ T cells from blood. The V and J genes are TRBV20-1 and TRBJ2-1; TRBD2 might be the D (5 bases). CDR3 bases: TGCAGTGCTAGAGATCCCCGGGGATCCAATGAGCAGTTCTTC. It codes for CSARDPRGSNEQFF.